This T cell receptor beta chain is from a study of T cell responses to AZD1222 COVID-19 vaccine. Repertoires were generated with immunoSEQ multiplex PCR, while TCRdb's copy carries only in-frame clones and drops some. In the table there are tens of thousands of clones, 85% to 90% of which are singletons. Notes on the study in general: Researchers report vaccine-associated CD4 TCRs spanning spike, with dominance at 160-218 and 743-854. Close to half of spike-specific TCRs reportedly recognize unmutated variant regions.

In regard to this clone: Its target is unknown.

Trimming removed 2 bases at V and 6 bases at J, with 10 bases between. Germline values: CDR1 SEHNR, CDR2 FQNEAQ (reference sequence). The CDR3 contains 13 residues. This clonotype originated in an adult in good health. The chain couples TRBV7-9 to TRBJ1-2, with D unresolved. This sample comprised peripheral blood, obtained on day 0 of MenACWY control vaccination. The CDR3 here is CASSLQQIDGYTF. The CDR3 DNA is TGTGCCAGCAGCTTACAGCAGATAGATGGCTACACCTTC.